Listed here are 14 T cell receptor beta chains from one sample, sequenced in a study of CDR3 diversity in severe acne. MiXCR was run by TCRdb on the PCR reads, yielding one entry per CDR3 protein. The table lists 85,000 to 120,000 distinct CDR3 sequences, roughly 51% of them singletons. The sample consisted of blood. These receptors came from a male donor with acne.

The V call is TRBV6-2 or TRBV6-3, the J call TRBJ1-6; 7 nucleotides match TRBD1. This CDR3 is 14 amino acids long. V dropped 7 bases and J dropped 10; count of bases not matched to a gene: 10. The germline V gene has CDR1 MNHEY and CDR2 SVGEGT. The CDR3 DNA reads TGTGCCAGCACCCTCGGGACAGCGTACTCACCCCTCCACTTT. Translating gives CASTLGTAYSPLHF.

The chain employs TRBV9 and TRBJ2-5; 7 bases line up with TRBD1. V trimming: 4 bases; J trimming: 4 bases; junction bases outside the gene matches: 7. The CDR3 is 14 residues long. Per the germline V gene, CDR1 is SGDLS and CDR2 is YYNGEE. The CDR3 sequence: CASSWTTGPETQYF. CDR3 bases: TGTGCCAGCAGCTGGACGACAGGGCCAGAGACCCAGTACTTC.

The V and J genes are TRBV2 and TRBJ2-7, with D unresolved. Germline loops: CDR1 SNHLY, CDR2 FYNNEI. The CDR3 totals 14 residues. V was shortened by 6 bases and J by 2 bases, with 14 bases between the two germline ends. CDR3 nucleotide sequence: TGTGCCAGCAGCTTCCGTGGCAGGCCCTACGAGCAGTACTTC. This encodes CASSFRGRPYEQYF.

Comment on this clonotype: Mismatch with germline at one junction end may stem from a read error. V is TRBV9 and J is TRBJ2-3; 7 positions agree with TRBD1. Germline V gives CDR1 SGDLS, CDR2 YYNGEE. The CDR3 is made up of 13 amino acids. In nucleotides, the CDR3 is TGTGCCAGCAGCCTTCGGACAGGTGATACGCGGTATTTT. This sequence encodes CASSLRTGDTRYF.

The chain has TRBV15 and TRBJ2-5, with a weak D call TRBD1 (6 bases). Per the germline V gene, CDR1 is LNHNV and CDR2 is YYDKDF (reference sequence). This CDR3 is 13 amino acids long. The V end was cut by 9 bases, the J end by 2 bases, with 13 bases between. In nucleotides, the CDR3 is TGTGCCACTACTGACAGGATTCAAGAGACCCAGTACTTC. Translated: CATTDRIQETQYF.

Written as DNA, the CDR3 is TGTGCCACCAGTGATTTGAGGCAGGGAGGGGACGAGCAGTACTTC. Amino acids: CATSDLRQGGDEQYF. This chain connects TRBV24-1 to TRBJ2-7; the match to TRBD2 covers 7 bases. CDR3 length equals 15 residues. After removal of 0 bases from V and 5 bases from J, the junction contained 6 bases not matched to a gene. Germline V gene sequence: CDR1 KGHDR, CDR2 SFDVKD.

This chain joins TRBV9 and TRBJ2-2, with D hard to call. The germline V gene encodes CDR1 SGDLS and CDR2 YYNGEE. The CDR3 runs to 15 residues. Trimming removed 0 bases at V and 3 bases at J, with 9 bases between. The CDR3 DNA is TGTGCCAGCAGCGTAGAGGCTAGGGACACCGGGGAGCTGTTTTTT. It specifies CASSVEARDTGELFF.

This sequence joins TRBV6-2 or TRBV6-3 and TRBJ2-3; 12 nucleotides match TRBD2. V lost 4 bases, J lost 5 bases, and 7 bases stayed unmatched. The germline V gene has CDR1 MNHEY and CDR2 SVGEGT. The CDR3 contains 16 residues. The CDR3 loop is CASSSRTSGTQDTQYF. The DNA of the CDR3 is TGTGCCAGCAGTTCCCGGACTAGCGGGACACAAGATACGCAGTATTTT.

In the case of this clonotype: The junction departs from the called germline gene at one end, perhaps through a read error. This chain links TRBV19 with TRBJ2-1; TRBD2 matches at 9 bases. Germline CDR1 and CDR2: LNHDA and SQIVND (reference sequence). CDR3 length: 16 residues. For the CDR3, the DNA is TGTGCCAGTATGCCTGCGGGGGGGAGCTCCCACAATGAGCAGTTCTTC. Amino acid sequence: CASMPAGGSSHNEQFF. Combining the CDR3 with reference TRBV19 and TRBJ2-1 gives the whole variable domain DGGITQSPKYLFRKEGQNVTLSCEQNLNHDAMYWYRQDPGQGLRLIYYSQIVNDFQKGDIAEGYSVSREKKESFPLTVTSAQKNPTAFYLCASMPAGGSSHNEQFFGPGTRLTVL.

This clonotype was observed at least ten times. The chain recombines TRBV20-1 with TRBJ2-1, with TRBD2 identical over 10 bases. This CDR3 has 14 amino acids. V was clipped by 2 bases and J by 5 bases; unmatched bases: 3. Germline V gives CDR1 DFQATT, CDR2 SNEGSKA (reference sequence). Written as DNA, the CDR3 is TGCAGTGCTAGACGCCTAGCGGGAGACAATGAGCAGTTCTTC. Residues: CSARRLAGDNEQFF.

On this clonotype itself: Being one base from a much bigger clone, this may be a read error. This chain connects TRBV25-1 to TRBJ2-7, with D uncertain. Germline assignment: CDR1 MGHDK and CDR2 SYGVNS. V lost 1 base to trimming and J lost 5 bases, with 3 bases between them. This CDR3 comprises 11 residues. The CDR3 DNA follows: TGTGCCAGCAGTGAATCGGACGAGCAGTACTTC. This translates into CASSESDEQYF.

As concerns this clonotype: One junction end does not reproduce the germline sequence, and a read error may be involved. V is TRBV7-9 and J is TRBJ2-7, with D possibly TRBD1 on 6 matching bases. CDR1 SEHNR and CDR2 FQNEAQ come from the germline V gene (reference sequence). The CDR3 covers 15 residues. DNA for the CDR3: TGCGCCAGCAGCCAAGATCCCGACAGGACCTACGAGCAGTACTTC. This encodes CASSQDPDRTYEQYF.

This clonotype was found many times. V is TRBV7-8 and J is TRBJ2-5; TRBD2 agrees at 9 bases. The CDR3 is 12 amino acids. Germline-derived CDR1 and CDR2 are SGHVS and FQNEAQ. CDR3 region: CAAGTSFGTQYF. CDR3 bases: TGTGCAGCGGGGACTAGCTTCGGGACCCAGTACTTC.

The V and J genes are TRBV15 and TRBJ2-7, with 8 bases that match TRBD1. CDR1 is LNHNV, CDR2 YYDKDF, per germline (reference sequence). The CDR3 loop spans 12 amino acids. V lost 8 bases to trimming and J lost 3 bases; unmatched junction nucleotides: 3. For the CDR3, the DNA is TGTGCCACCGCAGACAGGGGCTACGAGCAGTACTTC. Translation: CATADRGYEQYF.